This T cell receptor (beta chain) was sequenced for a study of glioma-infiltrating T cells after dendritic cell vaccination. J gave up 2 bases and V 4 bases, and 7 bases lay outside the gene matches. The CDR3 consists of 16 residues. The germline gives CDR1 MNHEY, CDR2 SVGAGI. Generated by immunoSEQ multiplex PCR, the TCRdb table keeps only in-frame clones and is missing some. The sample includes over 80,000 clones, 80% to 90% of them seen just once. Noted time point: after dendritic cell vaccination, including at tumor progression/relapse. V and J are TRBV6-5 and TRBJ2-2; TRBD1 matches 7 bases. The specimen was blood, collected after dendritic cell vaccination. The source of this sequence is a human donor with glioblastoma. CDR3 residues: CASSSYGTVNTGELFF. The DNA of the CDR3 is TGTGCCAGCAGTTCGTACGGGACAGTTAACACCGGGGAGCTGTTTTTT.